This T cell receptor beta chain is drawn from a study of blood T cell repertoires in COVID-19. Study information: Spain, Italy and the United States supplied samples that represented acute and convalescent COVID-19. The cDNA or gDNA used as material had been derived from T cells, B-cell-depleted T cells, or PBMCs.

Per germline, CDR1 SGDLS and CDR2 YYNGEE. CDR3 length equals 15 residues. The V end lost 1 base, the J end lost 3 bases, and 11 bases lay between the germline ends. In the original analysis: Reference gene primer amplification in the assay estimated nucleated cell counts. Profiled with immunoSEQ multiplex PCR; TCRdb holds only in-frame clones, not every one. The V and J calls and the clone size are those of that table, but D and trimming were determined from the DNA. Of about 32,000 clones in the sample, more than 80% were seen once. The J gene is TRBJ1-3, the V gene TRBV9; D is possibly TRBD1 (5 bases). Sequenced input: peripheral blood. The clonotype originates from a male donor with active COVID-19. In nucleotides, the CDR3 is TGTGCCAGCAGCGTATGGGGCCTTAATGGAAACACCATATATTTT. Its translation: CASSVWGLNGNTIYF.